This is a list of T cell receptor beta chains from one sample in a study of shared clonotypes between healthy human individuals. The table came from immunoSEQ multiplex PCR; TCRdb's copy has only in-frame clones and leaves some out. The sample holds 2.3 million or so clones, over 90% seen once. What was sequenced was naive CD4+ T cells from PBMCs. The origin of the receptors is a man aged 18 to 29 in good health. Some clones in this sample may be carry-over from other donors' samples. Each CDR3 is given with its conserved first and last residue. The D gene is left open where the match is weak. A row's size may be missing; if present it is once, few, many or a size class.

j_gene,abundance,d_gene,v_gene,CDR3nt,CDR3aa
TRBJ1-2,-,-,TRBV18,TGTGCCAGCTCGCCTGGGACCGACACCAACTATGGCTACACCTTC,CASSPGTDTNYGYTF
TRBJ1-1,once,-,TRBV4-2,TGTGCCAGCAGCCAAGATCCCTTGGCGGGGAACACTGAAGCTTTCTTT,CASSQDPLAGNTEAFF
TRBJ2-7,-,-,TRBV7-2,TGTGCCAGCAGCCCTAACACCGGGACGATCCTCTACGAGCAGTACTTC,CASSPNTGTILYEQYF
TRBJ2-5,-,-,TRBV6-4,TGTGCCAGCAGTGGCAGTGGACGCAGAGAGACCCAGTACTTC,CASSGSGRRETQYF
TRBJ1-3,few,-,TRBV30,TGTGCCTGGACTGAGCTATCTGGAAACACCATATATTTT,CAWTELSGNTIYF
TRBJ1-5,once,TRBD1,TRBV11-2,TGTGCCAGCAGCAAGGGCCTACAGGGGCAGCCCCAGCATTTT,CASSKGLQGQPQHF
TRBJ1-3,-,-,TRBV11-1,TGTGCCAGCAGCCAACAGATGGCTGGAAACACCATATATTTT,CASSQQMAGNTIYF
TRBJ1-2,-,-,TRBV5-6,TGTGCCAGCAGCTCAATGGGACCTACGCATGGCTACACCTTC,CASSSMGPTHGYTF
TRBJ1-1,-,-,TRBV5-5,TGTGCCAGCAGCTTGAGGGTGAACACTGAAGCTTTCTTT,CASSLRVNTEAFF
TRBJ1-1,-,-,TRBV28,TGTGCCAGCCGCTACAGGGAGATGAACACTGAAGCTTTCTTT,CASRYREMNTEAFF
TRBJ2-2,-,TRBD2,TRBV10-2,TGCGCCAGCAGACAAACGCCGGGACTAGCGGGAGTCGCCGAAAGCACCGGGGAGCTGTTTTTT,CASRQTPGLAGVAESTGELFF
TRBJ2-1,-,TRBD2,TRBV18,TGTGCCAGCTCACCAGCAAGCGGGAGACCCTACAATGAGCAGTTCTTC,CASSPASGRPYNEQFF
TRBJ1-1,-,-,TRBV28,TGTGCCAGCTCGATGGGGGGGGCCACGGGCACTGAAGCTTTCTTT,CASSMGGATGTEAFF
TRBJ2-5,-,-,TRBV5-4,TGTGCCAGCAGCTTGTTTTCTAGCTCCGAGACCCAGTACTTC,CASSLFSSSETQYF
TRBJ2-7,-,-,TRBV6-1,TGTGCCAGCTTAAGGACAATCTCCTACGAGCAGTACTTC,CASLRTISYEQYF
TRBJ2-1,-,TRBD1,TRBV5-4,TGTGCCAGCAGCCAGGACAGGGACGGTGAGCAGTTCTTC,CASSQDRDGEQFF
TRBJ2-7,-,-,TRBV5-1,TGCGCCAGCAGCTCACCGGGACACCGGCGCTCCTACGAGCAGTACTTC,CASSSPGHRRSYEQYF
TRBJ2-7,-,-,TRBV6-6,TGTGCCAGCAGTTACCAGCTAGACTACGAGCAGTACTTC,CASSYQLDYEQYF
TRBJ2-7,-,-,TRBV5-4,TGTGCCAGCAGCCCCGGCCAGGATCTCGAGCAGTACTTC,CASSPGQDLEQYF
TRBJ2-5,-,TRBD1,TRBV5-1,TGCGCCAGCAGCTTGTCGGGACAGCGGGAGACCCAGTACTTC,CASSLSGQRETQYF
TRBJ2-7,-,-,TRBV4-3,TGCGCCAGCAGCCATGATAGGTTTGAGCAGTACTTC,CASSHDRFEQYF
TRBJ2-7,-,TRBD1,TRBV19,TGTGCCAGTAGTCTCGCCGGGACAGGGTACTACGAGCAGTACTTC,CASSLAGTGYYEQYF
TRBJ2-2,-,-,TRBV11-2,TGTGCCAGCAGCCCCCAAACTACGATAAACACCGGGGAGCTGTTTTTT,CASSPQTTINTGELFF
TRBJ1-5,-,-,TRBV6-1,TGTGCCAGCATGACACTGCTCGGCAATCAGCCCCAGCATTTT,CASMTLLGNQPQHF
TRBJ1-2,-,-,TRBV4-1,TGCGCCAGCAGCCAACTTGGGCCGAGCCTGCGCTACACCTTC,CASSQLGPSLRYTF
TRBJ2-1,-,-,TRBV7-2,TGTGCCAGCAGCTTAACCTGGACCGGATCATACAATGAGCAGTTCTTC,CASSLTWTGSYNEQFF
TRBJ1-5,-,-,TRBV2,TGTGCCAGCAGTGAAGGGGGCGGACAGCCCCAGCATTTT,CASSEGGGQPQHF
TRBJ2-3,once,TRBD2,TRBV10-3,TGTGCCATCAGGACGGGACTAGCGGGGGAGATTACAGATACGCAGTATTTT,CAIRTGLAGEITDTQYF
TRBJ2-2,-,TRBD2,TRBV4-1,TGCGCCAGCAGCCAAGTTAATCGCGGGAGATCCGGGGAGCTGTTTTTT,CASSQVNRGRSGELFF
TRBJ2-3,-,-,TRBV2,TGTGCCTCCGGGGACCAAAGCACAGATACGCAGTATTTT,CASGDQSTDTQYF
TRBJ1-1,-,-,TRBV5-1,TGCGCCAGCAGCCCTCCCGGCCAGTACACTGAAGCTTTCTTT,CASSPPGQYTEAFF
TRBJ2-2,-,-,TRBV11-2,TGTGCCAGCAGCTTGGGGCTCCGGTCGGACACCGGGGAGCTGTTTTTT,CASSLGLRSDTGELFF
TRBJ2-1,-,-,TRBV5-1,TGCGCCAGCAGCTTCCGGACTGCTGAGCCCAATGAGCAGTTCTTC,CASSFRTAEPNEQFF
TRBJ1-2,-,TRBD1,TRBV5-1,TGCGCCAGCAGCCAGGGACAGGGAGGAGGCTACACCTTC,CASSQGQGGGYTF
TRBJ2-4,few,TRBD1,TRBV27,TGTGCCAGCAGTCCCGACAGGGTACGGGCCAAAAACATTCAGTACTTC,CASSPDRVRAKNIQYF
TRBJ1-2,few,-,TRBV7-9,TGTGCCAGCAGCTTAGAGGGCTTCGGCTATGGCTACACCTTC,CASSLEGFGYGYTF
TRBJ2-7,-,TRBD1,TRBV5-1,TGCGCCAGCAGCTTGATGACAGGGTGGGCTCGCGAGCAGTACTTC,CASSLMTGWAREQYF
TRBJ1-2,-,TRBD1,TRBV30,TGTGCCTGGAGGGACAGGGTTGGCTATGGCTACACCTTC,CAWRDRVGYGYTF
TRBJ1-5,-,-,TRBV28,TGTGCCAGCAGTTTAAGGCGGAATAGCAATCAGCCCCAGCATTTT,CASSLRRNSNQPQHF
TRBJ2-3,-,-,TRBV4-1,TGCGCCAGCAGCCCGGGGACGGGCACAGATACGCAGTATTTT,CASSPGTGTDTQYF
TRBJ1-2,-,-,TRBV7-2,TGTGCCAGCAGGTTACCGGGGGCCTATGGCTACACCTTC,CASRLPGAYGYTF
TRBJ2-3,-,TRBD1,TRBV9,TGTGCCAGCAGCCCAAGGACAGGCGCAGATACGCAGTATTTT,CASSPRTGADTQYF
TRBJ2-1,-,TRBD2,TRBV7-2,TGTGCCAGCAGCCTCCTAGCGGCTTCCTACAATGAGCAGTTCTTC,CASSLLAASYNEQFF
TRBJ2-1,-,-,TRBV18,TGTGCCAGCTCACCACACTTTCGGGGTGAGCAGTTCTTC,CASSPHFRGEQFF
TRBJ2-3,-,-,TRBV7-2,TGTGCCAGCAGGGGACCGTCTTCGTGGAGGGCCACAGATACGCAGTATTTT,CASRGPSSWRATDTQYF
TRBJ2-2,-,-,TRBV18,TGTGCCAGCTCACCACCGGTCCGGTCGAACACCGGGGAGCTGTTTTTT,CASSPPVRSNTGELFF
TRBJ2-1,-,-,TRBV15,TGTGCCACCAGCCCGCTTGGAAGTGGATTTCATGAGCAGTTCTTC,CATSPLGSGFHEQFF
TRBJ2-1,-,-,TRBV28,TGTGCCAGCAGTCCCCGGACCGGGAGCTCCTACAATGAGCAGTTCTTC,CASSPRTGSSYNEQFF
TRBJ2-5,-,TRBD1,TRBV4-2,TGTGCCAGCAGCCAAGGGACAGGGGAGCCGTTGGAGACCCAGTACTTC,CASSQGTGEPLETQYF
TRBJ1-1,once,-,TRBV6-5,TGTGCCAGCAGTTACGGCGGTGGACGTGAAGCTTTCTTT,CASSYGGGREAFF
TRBJ2-5,-,-,TRBV6-6,TGTGCCACCCACCCCGCTGCAAAAGAGACCCAGTACTTC,CATHPAAKETQYF
TRBJ2-1,-,-,TRBV7-3,TGTGCCAGCAGCTTACAAGGCGGGAACTACAATGAGCAGTTCTTC,CASSLQGGNYNEQFF
TRBJ2-1,-,TRBD2,TRBV27,TGTGCCAGCAGCCGATGGACTAGCGCGAGCTCCTACAATGAGCAGTTCTTC,CASSRWTSASSYNEQFF